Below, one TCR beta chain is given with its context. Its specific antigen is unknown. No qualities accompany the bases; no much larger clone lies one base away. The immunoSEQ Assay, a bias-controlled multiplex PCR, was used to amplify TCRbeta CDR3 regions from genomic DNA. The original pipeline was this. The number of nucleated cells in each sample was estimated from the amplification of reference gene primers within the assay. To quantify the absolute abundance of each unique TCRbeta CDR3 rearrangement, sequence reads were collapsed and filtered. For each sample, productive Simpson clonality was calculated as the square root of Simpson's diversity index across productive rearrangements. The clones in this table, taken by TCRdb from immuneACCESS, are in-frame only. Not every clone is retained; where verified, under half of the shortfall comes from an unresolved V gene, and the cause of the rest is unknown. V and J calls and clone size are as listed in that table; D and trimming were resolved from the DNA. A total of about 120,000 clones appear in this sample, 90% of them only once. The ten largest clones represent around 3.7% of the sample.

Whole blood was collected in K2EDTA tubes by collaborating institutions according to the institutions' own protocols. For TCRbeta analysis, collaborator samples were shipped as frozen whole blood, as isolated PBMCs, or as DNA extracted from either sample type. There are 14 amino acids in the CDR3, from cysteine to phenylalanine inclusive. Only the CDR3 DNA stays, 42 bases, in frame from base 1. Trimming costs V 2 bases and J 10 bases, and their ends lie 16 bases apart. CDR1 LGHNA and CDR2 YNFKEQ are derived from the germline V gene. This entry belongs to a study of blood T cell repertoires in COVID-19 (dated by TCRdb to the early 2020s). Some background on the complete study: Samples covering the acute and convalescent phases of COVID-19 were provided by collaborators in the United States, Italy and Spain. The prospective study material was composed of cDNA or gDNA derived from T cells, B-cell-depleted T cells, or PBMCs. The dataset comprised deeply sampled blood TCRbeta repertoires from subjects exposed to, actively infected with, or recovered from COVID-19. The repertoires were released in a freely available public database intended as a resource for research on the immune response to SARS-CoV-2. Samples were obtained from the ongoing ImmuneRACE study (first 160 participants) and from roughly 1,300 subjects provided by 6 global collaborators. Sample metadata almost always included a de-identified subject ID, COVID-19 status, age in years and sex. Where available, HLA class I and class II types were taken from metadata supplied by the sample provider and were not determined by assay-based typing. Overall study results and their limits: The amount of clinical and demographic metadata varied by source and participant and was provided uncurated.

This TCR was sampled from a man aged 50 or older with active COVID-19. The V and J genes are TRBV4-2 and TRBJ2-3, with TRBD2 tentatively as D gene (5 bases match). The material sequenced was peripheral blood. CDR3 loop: CASSQTRASSAQYF. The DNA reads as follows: TGTGCCAGCAGCCAAACGAGGGCGAGTTCTGCGCAGTATTTT.